This passage covers 19 T cell receptor beta chains from one sample sequenced in a study of blood T cell repertoires in COVID-19. Clones were read by immunoSEQ multiplex PCR, and TCRdb kept only the in-frame ones, dropping some. The table lists some 250,000 clones, about 86% of them singletons. The sample consisted of peripheral blood. These receptors originate from a man aged 35 to 55 with active or convalescent COVID-19.

The chain recombines TRBV2 with TRBJ1-1, with D unresolved. V shed 0 bases and J shed 2 bases, with 4 bases lying between them. The CDR3 is 13 residues long. Germline CDR1 and CDR2: SNHLY and FYNNEI. This chain's CDR3 is CASSEARNTEAFF. Here the CDR3 DNA reads TGTGCCAGCAGTGAAGCGCGAAACACTGAAGCTTTCTTT. Looking up the rest from reference TRBV2 and TRBJ1-1 gives the full variable domain: EPEVTQTPSHQVTQMGQEVILRCVPISNHLYFYWYRQILGQKVEFLVSFYNNEISEKSEIFDDQFSVERPDGSNFTLKIRSTKLEDSAMYFCASSEARNTEAFFGQGTRLTVV.

A note on this clone: Additional DNA sequences in this sample encode the identical CDR3. The gene calls are TRBV29-1 and TRBJ1-1; 7 bases agree with TRBD1. The V gene's germline CDR1 is SQVTM and CDR2 ANQGSEA. With 7 bases clipped from V and 5 bases from J, the junction kept 4 bases outside the gene matches. This CDR3 is 11 amino acids long. The CDR3 DNA sequence: TGCAGCGGGAGACAGGGAACTGAAGCTTTCTTT. Translation: CSGRQGTEAFF.

The V call is TRBV4-1, the J call TRBJ2-2, with 8 bases fitting TRBD1. Trimming took 1 base from V and 7 from J; bases not matched to a gene: 11. The CDR3 runs to 17 residues. Germline V gives CDR1 MGHRA, CDR2 YSYEKL. The CDR3 protein is CASSQGDRGGAGGELFF. The CDR3 nucleotides read TGCGCCAGCAGCCAAGGTGACAGGGGAGGTGCCGGCGGGGAGCTGTTTTTT.

The chain joins TRBV25-1 to TRBJ1-2, with D possibly being TRBD1 (5 bases). CDR3 size: 14 residues. The V gene's germline CDR1 is MGHDK and CDR2 SYGVNS. The V gene lost 2 bases and the J gene lost 7 bases, with 14 bases spanning the gap. The CDR3, as DNA: TGTGCCAGCAGTGAAGGCGGGGCGTGGAGTGGCTACACCTTC. Translated, it gives CASSEGGAWSGYTF.

The chain links TRBV18 to TRBJ1-1; 7 bases map to TRBD1. This CDR3 has 13 residues. V was pared by 0 bases and J by 6 bases, with 1 base of the junction left unmatched. Per germline, CDR1 KGHSH and CDR2 LQKENI. CDR3 bases: TGTGCCAGCTCACCACCGACAGGGCCTGAAGCTTTCTTT. This translates into CASSPPTGPEAFF. Supplemented by reference TRBV18 and TRBJ1-1, the full variable domain reads NAGVMQNPRHLVRRRGQEARLRCSPMKGHSHVYWYRQLPEEGLKFMVYLQKENIIDESGMPKERFSAEFPKEGPSILRIQQVVRGDSAAYFCASSPPTGPEAFFGQGTRLTVV.

The CDR3, as DNA: TGTGCCAGCAGCCAAGGACGGGGTGACACGGCGTGGCAGTACTTC. Translation: CASSQGRGDTAWQYF. The chain links TRBV4-2 to TRBJ2-7, with D tentatively TRBD2 (5 bases). The CDR3 has 15 amino acids. Trimming left V 1 base short and J 9 bases short, with 19 bases between. CDR1 and CDR2 (germline): LGHNA, YNFKEQ.

The J gene is TRBJ2-7, the V gene TRBV10-3; D gene ambiguous. V lost 0 bases, J lost 7 bases, and 4 bases lay in between. CDR1 is ENHRY and CDR2 is SYGVKD in the germline V gene. The CDR3 covers 11 residues. CDR3 in amino acids: CAISESLEQYF. CDR3 coding DNA: TGTGCCATCAGTGAGTCCCTAGAGCAGTACTTC.

The chain links TRBV2 to TRBJ2-3; 13 nucleotides line up with TRBD2. After removal of 8 bases from V and 3 bases from J, the junction contained 5 bases not matched to a gene. Germline V gene lookup returns CDR1 SNHLY and CDR2 FYNNEI. This CDR3 contains 15 residues. CDR3 nucleotide sequence: TGTGCCAGCCTATGGACTAGCGGGAGTACAGATACGCAGTATTTT. Residues: CASLWTSGSTDTQYF.

The gene calls are TRBV2 and TRBJ1-5; 7 nucleotides align to TRBD1. This CDR3 is built from 15 residues. The germline V gene encodes CDR1 SNHLY and CDR2 FYNNEI. V gave up 2 bases and J gave up 3 bases; unmatched junction bases: 4. CDR3 loop: CASSEQGGLNQPQHF. In DNA form, the CDR3 reads TGTGCCAGCAGTGAACAAGGGGGCCTCAATCAGCCCCAGCATTTT.

The chain's CDR3 is CASSRPDRNEKLFF. CDR3 coding DNA: TGTGCCAGCAGCCGACCCGACAGGAATGAAAAACTGTTTTTT. The genes are TRBV28 and TRBJ1-4; TRBD1 might be the D (6 bases). From germline, CDR1 is MDHEN and CDR2 SYDVKM. The CDR3 runs 14 residues. The germline V and J ends were trimmed by 6 bases and 5 bases, with 13 bases remaining between them.

The chain uses TRBV5-1 and TRBJ2-1; 8 bases are a match to TRBD2. The germline V gene encodes CDR1 SGHRS and CDR2 YFSETQ. The trim removed 4 bases at V and 4 bases at J, leaving 7 bases unmatched. The CDR3 runs 15 residues. The DNA for the CDR3 is TGCGCCAGCAGCCGTAGCGGGGACTTATACAATGAGCAGTTCTTC. Amino acid sequence: CASSRSGDLYNEQFF.

The rearrangement links TRBV19 to TRBJ2-1; D may be TRBD2 (7 bases). V was pared by 5 bases and J by 9 bases, with 17 bases between. This CDR3 comprises 14 residues. Germline assignment: CDR1 LNHDA and CDR2 SQIVND (reference sequence). CDR3 residues: CASSGGGRPTEQFF. The CDR3 DNA reads TGTGCCAGTAGTGGGGGGGGGCGACCCACTGAGCAGTTCTTC.

CDR3 amino acids: CASSKRTASSYNEQFF. The CDR3 region has the DNA TGTGCCAGCAGCAAACGGACTGCTAGCTCCTACAATGAGCAGTTCTTC. The gene calls are TRBV7-8 and TRBJ2-1; perhaps TRBD2 as D (5 bases). V lost 5 bases and J 0 bases, leaving 14 bases between the germline ends. The CDR3 length is 16 residues. Germline values: CDR1 SGHVS, CDR2 FQNEAQ.

The chain recombines TRBV19 with TRBJ1-1, with TRBD1 matching 8 bases. V gave up 7 bases and J gave up 0 bases; unmatched junction bases: 4. This CDR3 region has 14 residues. Germline V gene lookup returns CDR1 LNHDA and CDR2 SQIVND (reference sequence). The CDR3 reads CASTRDRMNTEAFF. CDR3 DNA: TGTGCCAGTACCAGGGACAGGATGAACACTGAAGCTTTCTTT.

This chain uses TRBV4-2 with TRBJ1-5; D perhaps matches TRBD1 (5 bases). The V and J ends lost 0 bases and 4 bases respectively, with 10 bases between them. This CDR3 has 15 amino acids. CDR1 LGHNA and CDR2 YNFKEQ come from the germline V gene. The CDR3 nucleotides are TGTGCCAGCAGCCAAGATGCACAGGTAAATCAGCCCCAGCATTTT. Residues: CASSQDAQVNQPQHF.

The V and J genes are TRBV11-2 and TRBJ1-1, with 9 bases fitting TRBD1. Losses at the gene ends were 5 bases for V and 1 base for J; bases not matched to a gene: 5. CDR1 is SGHAT and CDR2 is FQNNGV in the germline V gene. CDR3 length: 15 residues. This CDR3 is CASSPDRGRNTEAFF. In DNA, the CDR3 is TGTGCCAGCAGCCCGGACAGGGGCCGGAACACTGAAGCTTTCTTT.

The gene calls are TRBV28 and TRBJ1-2, with D hard to call. V shed 3 bases and J shed 6 bases, with 14 bases lying between them. There are 14 residues in the CDR3. Germline V gene sequence: CDR1 MDHEN, CDR2 SYDVKM. CDR3 coding DNA: TGTGCCAGCAGTTTGCTCGGGTCTGGTGATGGCTACACCTTC. This gives the protein CASSLLGSGDGYTF.

The chain carries TRBV6-5 and TRBJ2-7; perhaps TRBD1 as D (6 bases). The CDR3 extends over 13 amino acids. Germline CDR1 and CDR2: MNHEY and SVGAGI. V lost 9 bases to trimming and J lost 2 bases, with 14 bases between them. CDR3 loop: CASSQGAAYEQYF. CDR3 bases: TGTGCCAGTTCACAGGGTGCTGCCTACGAGCAGTACTTC.

The CDR3 DNA reads as TGTGCCAGCAGTCCGAGGACAGCGGACAATGAGCAGTTCTTC. Its translation: CASSPRTADNEQFF. The rearrangement links TRBV2 to TRBJ2-1, with a possible D match to TRBD1 (6 bases). Between the trimmed V and J ends, which lost 5 bases and 5 bases, there was a span of 13 bases. Germline-derived CDR1 and CDR2 are SNHLY and FYNNEI. The CDR3 has 14 residues.